This T cell receptor (beta chain) is drawn from a study of blood T cell repertoires in COVID-19. The data were produced by immunoSEQ multiplex PCR, yet TCRdb's version contains in-frame clones alone and is incomplete. The sample has 200,000 to 250,000 clones; about 85% are singletons. Trimming removed 2 bases from V and 0 bases from J; junction bases left unmatched: 5. The CDR3 runs 16 residues. Germline CDR1 is MNHEY and CDR2 is SVGAGI. The receptor's source is a woman aged 60-75 years with active or convalescent COVID-19. The chain uses TRBV6-5 and TRBJ1-1; 8 nucleotides agree with TRBD1. The sequencing input was peripheral blood. The CDR3 loop reads CASSYNQGAMNTEAFF. The CDR3 coding sequence is TGTGCCAGCAGTTACAACCAGGGGGCTATGAACACTGAAGCTTTCTTT.